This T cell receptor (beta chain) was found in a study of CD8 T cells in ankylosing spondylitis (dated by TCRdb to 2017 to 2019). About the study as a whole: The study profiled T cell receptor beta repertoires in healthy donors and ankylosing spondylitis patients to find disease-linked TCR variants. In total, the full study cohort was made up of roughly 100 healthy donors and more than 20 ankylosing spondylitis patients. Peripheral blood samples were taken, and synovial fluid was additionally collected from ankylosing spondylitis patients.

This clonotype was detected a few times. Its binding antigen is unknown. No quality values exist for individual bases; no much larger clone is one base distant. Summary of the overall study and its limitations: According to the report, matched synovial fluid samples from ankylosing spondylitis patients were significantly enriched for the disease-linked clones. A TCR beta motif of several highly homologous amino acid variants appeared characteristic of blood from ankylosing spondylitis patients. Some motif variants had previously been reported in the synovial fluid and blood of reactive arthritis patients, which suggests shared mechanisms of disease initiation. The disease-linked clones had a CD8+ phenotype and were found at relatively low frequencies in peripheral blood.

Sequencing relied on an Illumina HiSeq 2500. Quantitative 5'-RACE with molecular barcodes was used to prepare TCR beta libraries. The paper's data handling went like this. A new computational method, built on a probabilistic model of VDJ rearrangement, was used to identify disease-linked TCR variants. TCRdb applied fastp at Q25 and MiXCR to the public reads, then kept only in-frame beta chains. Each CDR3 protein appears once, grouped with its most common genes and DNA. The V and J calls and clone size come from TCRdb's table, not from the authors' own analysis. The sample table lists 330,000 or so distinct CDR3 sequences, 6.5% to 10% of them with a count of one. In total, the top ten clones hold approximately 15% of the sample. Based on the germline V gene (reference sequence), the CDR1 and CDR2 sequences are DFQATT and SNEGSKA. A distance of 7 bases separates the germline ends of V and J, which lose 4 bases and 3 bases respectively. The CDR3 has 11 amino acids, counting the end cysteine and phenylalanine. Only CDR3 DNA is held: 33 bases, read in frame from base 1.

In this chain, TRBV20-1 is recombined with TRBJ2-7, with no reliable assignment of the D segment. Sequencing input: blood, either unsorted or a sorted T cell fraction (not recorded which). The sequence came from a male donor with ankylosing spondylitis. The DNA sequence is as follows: TGCAGTGCTACAGACAACTACGAGCAGTACTTC. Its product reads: CSATDNYEQYF.